Listed below are T cell receptor beta chains from one sample, sequenced in a study of cytomegalovirus exposure and HLA in healthy donors. Sequencing used immunoSEQ multiplex PCR; TCRdb keeps in-frame clones, though not all of them. The repertoire holds about 65,000 clones, with about 72% as singletons. The material sequenced was PBMCs. The receptors shown here come from a girl aged 5-17 years in good health and CMV-seropositive. Each CDR3 is given with its conserved first and last residue. Fields, in order: V gene, clone size, J gene, D gene, CDR3 protein, CDR3 DNA. The D gene is left open where the match is weak. Size values are once, few and many counts, or a class for expanded clones, and some rows have none.

TRBV6-5	.	TRBJ2-7	TRBD2	CASSSGTSGSYEQYF	TGTGCCAGCAGCTCAGGGACTAGCGGTTCCTACGAGCAGTACTTC
TRBV7-9	.	TRBJ1-2	.	CASSLDGTTYGYTF	TGTGCCAGCAGCTTAGATGGGACAACTTATGGCTACACCTTC
TRBV7-2	.	TRBJ2-5	.	CASSSGSYQETQYF	TGTGCCAGCAGCTCCGGGTCGTACCAAGAGACCCAGTACTTC
TRBV6-1	.	TRBJ2-5	.	CASSEVRSGEETQYF	TGTGCCAGCAGTGAAGTAAGGAGCGGCGAGGAGACCCAGTACTTC
TRBV6-5	.	TRBJ2-7	TRBD2	CASSRRGGAGGEQYF	TGTGCCAGCAGTCGCCGCGGGGGAGCGGGTGGGGAGCAGTACTTC
TRBV28	.	TRBJ1-5	.	CASSHGGAGQPQHF	TGTGCCAGCAGTCACGGGGGGGCCGGTCAGCCCCAGCATTTT
TRBV5-6	.	TRBJ2-7	TRBD2	CASSLAGGDYEQYF	TGTGCCAGCAGCTTGGCCGGGGGGGACTACGAGCAGTACTTC
TRBV14	.	TRBJ2-3	.	CASSQDLWDNTDTQYF	TGTGCCAGCAGCCAAGATCTATGGGACAACACAGATACGCAGTATTTT
TRBV19	once	TRBJ1-1	TRBD1	CASSYPVQGAQAFF	TGTGCCAGTAGTTACCCGGTACAGGGGGCGCAAGCTTTCTTT
TRBV6-1	.	TRBJ2-1	TRBD2	CASSESSGANNEQFF	TGTGCCAGCAGTGAATCCAGCGGGGCCAACAATGAGCAGTTCTTC
TRBV10-1	.	TRBJ2-1	.	CASSGTADNEQFF	TGCGCCAGCAGTGGGACAGCAGACAATGAGCAGTTCTTC
TRBV7-9	.	TRBJ1-1	.	CASSSTPSGTEAFF	TGTGCCAGCAGCTCAACCCCCTCGGGAACTGAAGCTTTCTTT
TRBV30	.	TRBJ2-5	TRBD1	CAWTIQGGVETQYF	TGTGCCTGGACTATACAAGGGGGCGTAGAGACCCAGTACTTC
TRBV7-8	.	TRBJ2-3	TRBD2	CASSLGLAGVSDTQYF	TGTGCCAGCAGCTTAGGGCTAGCGGGAGTGTCAGATACGCAGTATTTT
TRBV10-3	.	TRBJ2-7	.	CAISVSQTYEQYF	TGTGCCATCAGTGTTTCGCAGACCTACGAGCAGTACTTC
TRBV6-5	few	TRBJ2-7	TRBD1	CASSTGTADNYEQYF	TGTGCCAGCAGTACCGGGACAGCCGACAACTATGAGCAGTACTTC
TRBV25-1	.	TRBJ1-1	TRBD1	CASSGWTGGAFF	TGTGCCAGCAGTGGTTGGACAGGAGGCGCTTTCTTT
TRBV4-3	.	TRBJ2-5	.	CASSVQGEGRQETQYF	TGCGCCAGCTCTGTCCAAGGTGAGGGTCGCCAAGAGACCCAGTACTTC
TRBV5-1	.	TRBJ1-5	.	CASSLAGADSNQPQHF	TGCGCCAGCAGCTTGGCAGGGGCCGATAGCAATCAGCCCCAGCATTTT
TRBV6-5	.	TRBJ1-5	.	CASSRGGNQPQHF	TGTGCCAGCAGCCGCGGTGGCAATCAGCCCCAGCATTTT
TRBV6-6	.	TRBJ1-6	.	CASSYGSLGNSPLHF	TGTGCCAGCAGTTACGGTTCGTTGGGCAATTCACCCCTCCACTTT
TRBV28	.	TRBJ1-1	.	CASSLNQGTEAFF	TGTGCCAGCAGTTTAAACCAGGGCACTGAAGCTTTCTTT
TRBV2	.	TRBJ2-7	TRBD2	CASRGIAGAVVHEQYF	TGTGCCAGCAGGGGGATAGCGGGAGCCGTCGTCCACGAGCAGTACTTC
TRBV14	.	TRBJ2-7	.	CASSQVRRMGLEQYF	TGTGCCAGCAGCCAAGTACGACGGATGGGGCTCGAGCAGTACTTC
TRBV6-5	.	TRBJ1-5	.	CASSYPIRATNQPQHF	TGTGCCAGCAGTTACCCCATCAGGGCTACTAATCAGCCCCAGCATTTT
TRBV7-9	.	TRBJ1-6	.	CASSFGGLDSPLHF	TGTGCCAGCAGCTTCGGAGGTTTGGATTCACCCCTCCACTTT
TRBV5-1	.	TRBJ1-2	.	CASSLIGPYGYTF	TGCGCCAGCAGCTTGATCGGTCCGTATGGCTACACCTTC
TRBV11-2	.	TRBJ2-7	.	CASSPTPPYEQYF	TGTGCCAGCAGCCCTACCCCCCCCTACGAGCAGTACTTC
TRBV4-1	.	TRBJ2-2	TRBD2	CASSPIAGGPTGELFF	TGCGCCAGCAGCCCGATAGCGGGAGGGCCCACCGGGGAGCTGTTTTTT
TRBV6-6	.	TRBJ2-6	.	CASLYPPLSGANVLTF	TGTGCCAGCCTTTATCCCCCTCTCTCTGGGGCCAACGTCCTGACTTTC
TRBV7-8	.	TRBJ1-2	.	CASSFTPTGLDYGYTF	TGTGCCAGCAGCTTCACCCCAACAGGGCTGGACTATGGCTACACCTTC
TRBV27	.	TRBJ2-2	.	CASSPLVIGELFF	TGTGCCAGCAGTCCATTAGTTATCGGGGAGCTGTTTTTT
TRBV20-1	.	TRBJ1-4	.	CSAKGDEKLFF	TGCAGTGCAAAGGGGGATGAAAAACTGTTTTTT
TRBV19	few	TRBJ1-3	.	CASSLSGNTIYF	TGTGCCAGTAGCCTCTCTGGAAACACCATATATTTT
TRBV4-1	.	TRBJ1-6	TRBD1	CASSQRRDRLNSPLHF	TGCGCCAGCAGCCAGCGGAGGGACAGACTTAATTCACCCCTCCACTTT
TRBV14	.	TRBJ2-4	TRBD2	CASSPSLAGDYKNIQYF	TGTGCCAGCAGCCCAAGCCTGGCGGGGGACTACAAAAACATTCAGTACTTC
TRBV7-8	.	TRBJ1-4	.	CASSLGLNEKLFF	TGTGCCAGCAGCTTAGGGCTCAATGAAAAACTGTTTTTT
TRBV6-1	few	TRBJ1-2	TRBD1	CASSVLDRGGYTF	TGTGCCAGCAGTGTCCTCGACAGGGGTGGCTACACCTTC
TRBV5-1	.	TRBJ2-5	TRBD2	CASSFGASGGPGSQYF	TGCGCCAGCAGCTTCGGGGCTAGCGGGGGCCCCGGGTCCCAGTACTTC
TRBV5-1	.	TRBJ2-1	TRBD1	CASSLEGTGGYNEQFF	TGCGCCAGCAGCTTGGAAGGGACAGGGGGCTACAATGAGCAGTTCTTC
TRBV2	.	TRBJ1-6	TRBD1	CASFGQVNSPLHF	TGTGCCAGCTTTGGACAGGTTAATTCACCCCTCCACTTT
TRBV4-2	.	TRBJ2-3	TRBD2	CASSLSPAGGSTDTQYF	TGTGCCAGCAGCCTGTCCCCGGCGGGGGGAAGCACAGATACGCAGTATTTT
TRBV30	.	TRBJ1-1	.	CAWSEVSVPSRAFF	TGTGCCTGGAGTGAAGTTTCGGTACCTTCTAGAGCTTTCTTT
TRBV4-1	many	TRBJ2-6	.	CASSQGPPLSGANVLTF	TGCGCCAGCAGCCAAGGTCCTCCCCTCTCTGGGGCCAACGTCCTGACTTTC
TRBV7-8	few	TRBJ2-5	.	CASSLEVGVQETQYF	TGTGCCAGCAGCTTAGAGGTCGGGGTCCAAGAGACCCAGTACTTC
TRBV10-3	once	TRBJ1-1	TRBD1	CAISRDRGLDTEAFF	TGTGCCATCAGCCGGGACAGGGGGCTGGACACTGAAGCTTTCTTT
TRBV18	.	TRBJ2-1	.	CASSSVDEQFF	TGTGCCAGCTCAAGCGTCGATGAGCAGTTCTTC
TRBV6-5	.	TRBJ1-4	TRBD1	CASSPDREKEKLFF	TGTGCCAGCAGTCCAGACAGGGAGAAAGAAAAACTGTTTTTT
TRBV19	.	TRBJ1-1	.	CASSLHGSEAFF	TGTGCCAGTAGTCTCCATGGGAGTGAAGCTTTCTTT
TRBV4-1	.	TRBJ2-7	.	CASSQGPGASYEQYF	TGCGCCAGCAGCCAAGGCCCGGGAGCCTCCTACGAGCAGTACTTC
TRBV11-2	.	TRBJ1-2	.	CASSLVSGGPYGYTF	TGTGCCAGCAGCTTAGTAAGCGGGGGACCCTATGGCTACACCTTC
TRBV7-9	.	TRBJ1-5	TRBD1	CASSPGTGKANQPQHF	TGTGCCAGCAGCCCCGGGACAGGGAAGGCCAATCAGCCCCAGCATTTT
TRBV7-2	once	TRBJ1-2	.	CASSLGRGADYGYTF	TGTGCCAGCAGCTTAGGCCGGGGGGCTGACTATGGCTACACCTTC
TRBV19	once	TRBJ1-1	.	CASLWGSPLNTEAFF	TGTGCCAGTCTCTGGGGCAGTCCATTGAACACTGAAGCTTTCTTT
TRBV5-4	few	TRBJ1-1	.	CASSPVHMNTEAFF	TGTGCCAGCAGCCCAGTCCATATGAACACTGAAGCTTTCTTT